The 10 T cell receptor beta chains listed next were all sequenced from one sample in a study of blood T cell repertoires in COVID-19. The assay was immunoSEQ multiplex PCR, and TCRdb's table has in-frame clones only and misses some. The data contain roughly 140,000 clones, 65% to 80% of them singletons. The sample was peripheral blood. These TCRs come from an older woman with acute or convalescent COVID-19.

CDR3 loop: CASSLYGVGGTNEKLFF. The CDR3 nucleotides read TGCGCCAGCAGCTTGTACGGGGTCGGCGGGACTAATGAAAAACTGTTTTTT. This chain uses TRBV5-1 with TRBJ1-4; D is undetermined. This CDR3 has 17 residues. V lost 1 base and J lost 2, with 15 bases in between. CDR1 and CDR2 (germline): SGHRS, YFSETQ.

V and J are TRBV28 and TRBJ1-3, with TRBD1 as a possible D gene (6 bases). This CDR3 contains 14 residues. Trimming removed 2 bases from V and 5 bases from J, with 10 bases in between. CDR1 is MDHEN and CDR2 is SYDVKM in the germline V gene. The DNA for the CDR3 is TGTGCCAGCAGTTTAAGACAGGTCAGAAACACCATATATTTT. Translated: CASSLRQVRNTIYF.

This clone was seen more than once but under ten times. CDR3 sequence reads: CAISPRDSGNTIYF. CDR3 in DNA: TGTGCCATCAGCCCCCGGGACAGTGGAAACACCATATATTTT. The chain employs TRBV10-3 and TRBJ1-3; TRBD1 aligns across 7 bases. Germline CDR1 is ENHRY and CDR2 is SYGVKD. The CDR3 covers 14 residues. V lost 6 bases, J lost 3 bases, and 5 bases stayed unmatched.

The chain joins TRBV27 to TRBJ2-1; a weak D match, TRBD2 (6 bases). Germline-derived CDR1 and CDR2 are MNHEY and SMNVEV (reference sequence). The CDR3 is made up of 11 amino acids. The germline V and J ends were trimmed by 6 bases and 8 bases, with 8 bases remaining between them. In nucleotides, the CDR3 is TGTGCCAGCAGCGGGGGACATGAGCAGTTCTTC. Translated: CASSGGHEQFF.

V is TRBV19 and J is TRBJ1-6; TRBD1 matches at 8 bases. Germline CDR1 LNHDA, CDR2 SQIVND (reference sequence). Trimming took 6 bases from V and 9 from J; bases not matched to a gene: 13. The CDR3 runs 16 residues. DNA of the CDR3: TGTGCCAGTAGCCGATCCACAGGACAGGGTGGTTCACCCCTCCACTTT. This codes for CASSRSTGQGGSPLHF. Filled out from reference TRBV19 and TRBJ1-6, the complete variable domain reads DGGITQSPKYLFRKEGQNVTLSCEQNLNHDAMYWYRQDPGQGLRLIYYSQIVNDFQKGDIAEGYSVSREKKESFPLTVTSAQKNPTAFYLCASSRSTGQGGSPLHFGNGTRLTVT.

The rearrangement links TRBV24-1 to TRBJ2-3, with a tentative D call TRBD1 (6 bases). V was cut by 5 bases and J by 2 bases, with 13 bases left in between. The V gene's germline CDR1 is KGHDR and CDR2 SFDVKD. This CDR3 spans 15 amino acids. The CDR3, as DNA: TGTGCCACCAGTGGGGGACAACCGGTCACAGATACGCAGTATTTT. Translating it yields CATSGGQPVTDTQYF.

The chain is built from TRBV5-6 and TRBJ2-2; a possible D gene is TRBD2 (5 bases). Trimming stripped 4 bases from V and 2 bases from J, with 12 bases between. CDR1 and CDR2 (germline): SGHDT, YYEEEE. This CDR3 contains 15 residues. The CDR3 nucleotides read TGTGCCAGCAGCCGTTGGGAGATCAACACCGGGGAGCTGTTTTTT. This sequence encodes CASSRWEINTGELFF.

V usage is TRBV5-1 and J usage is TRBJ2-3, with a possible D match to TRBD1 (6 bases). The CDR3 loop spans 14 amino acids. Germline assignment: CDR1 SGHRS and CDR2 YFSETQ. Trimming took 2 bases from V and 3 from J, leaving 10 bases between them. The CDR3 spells CASSFSGATDTQYF. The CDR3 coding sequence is TGCGCCAGCAGCTTTTCAGGGGCAACAGATACGCAGTATTTT. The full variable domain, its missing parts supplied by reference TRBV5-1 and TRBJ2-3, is KAGVTQTPRYLIKTRGQQVTLSCSPISGHRSVSWYQQTPGQGLQFLFEYFSETQRNKGNFPGRFSGRQFSNSRSEMNVSTLELGDSALYLCASSFSGATDTQYFGPGTRLTVL.

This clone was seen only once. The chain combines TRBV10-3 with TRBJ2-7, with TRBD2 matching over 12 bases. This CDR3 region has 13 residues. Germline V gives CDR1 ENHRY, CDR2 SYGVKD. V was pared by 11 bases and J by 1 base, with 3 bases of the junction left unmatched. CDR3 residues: CAAGTSGSYEQYF. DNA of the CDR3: TGTGCCGCAGGGACTAGCGGGTCCTACGAGCAGTACTTC.

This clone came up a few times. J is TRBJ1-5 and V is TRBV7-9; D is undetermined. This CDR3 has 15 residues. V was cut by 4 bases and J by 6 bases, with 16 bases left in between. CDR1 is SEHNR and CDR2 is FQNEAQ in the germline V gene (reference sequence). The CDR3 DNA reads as TGTGCCAGCAGCTCCAGTATGGAGGGTTTTCAGCCCCAGCATTTT. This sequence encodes CASSSSMEGFQPQHF.